This T cell receptor beta chain was obtained from a study of Graves' ophthalmopathy and Graves' hyperthyroidism. Study summary: There was a collection of peripheral blood at initial diagnosis, before any treatment. Study observations and caveats: Progression of ophthalmopathy was predicted by the model with around 68% sensitivity and around 72% specificity.

The TCR beta CDR3 regions underwent amplification from RNA transcripts. RT-PCR with HTBI primers came first, then second-round multiplex PCR. TCRdb passed the multiplex PCR reads through MiXCR, listing each CDR3 protein once. Of approximately 160,000 distinct CDR3 sequences detected, 39% appear once; the ten largest clones hold 7.5% to 10%. Concerning this clonotype: Its antigen is unknown.

Each donor who had ophthalmopathy showed moderate-to-severe activity, a CAS of ≥3, a NOSPECS of ≥4, and a duration under 3 months. Someone took the PBMCs out of less than 11 ml of fresh peripheral blood. The CDR3 loop spans 15 amino acids. The V segment lost 0 bases and the J segment 5 bases; nucleotides outside the gene matches: 9. Germline loops: CDR1 GTSNPN, CDR2 SVGIG (reference sequence). This chain connects TRBV30 to TRBJ2-5; 7 positions agree with TRBD2. The receptor was isolated from a man aged 25-45 years with Graves' ophthalmopathy. Specimen: peripheral blood. CDR3 sequence: CAWSVLMGGGETQYF. DNA of the CDR3: TGTGCCTGGAGTGTACTCATGGGGGGAGGGGAGACCCAGTACTTC.